Below are 13 T cell receptor beta chains sequenced from a single sample in a study of T cell responses to AZD1222 COVID-19 vaccine. Assay: immunoSEQ multiplex PCR; the TCRdb copy retains only in-frame clones and omits some. The sample yields approximately 110,000 clones, under 85% seen once. The material sequenced was peripheral blood, taken on day 0 of AZD1222 vaccination. Receptor source: an adult in good health.

This clone was counted between two and nine times. This chain uses TRBV6-5 with TRBJ1-1; D remains unclear. The CDR3 runs to 15 residues. The V end lost 0 bases, the J end lost 3 bases, and 11 bases lay between the germline ends. Germline lookup yields CDR1 MNHEY and CDR2 SVGAGI. For the CDR3, the DNA is TGTGCCAGCAGTTACTCGATTCATTTTGACACTGAAGCTTTCTTT. Translating it yields CASSYSIHFDTEAFF.

This chain uses TRBV6-5 with TRBJ1-2; D perhaps matches TRBD1 (5 bases). The germline V gene has CDR1 MNHEY and CDR2 SVGAGI. The CDR3 contains 14 residues. The V end was cut by 5 bases, the J end by 4 bases, with 14 bases between. The CDR3 loop is CASSLPGTTYGYTF. The CDR3 region has the DNA TGTGCCAGCAGTCTCCCCGGGACTACCTATGGCTACACCTTC.

V gene TRBV5-1 combines with J gene TRBJ1-1, with D perhaps TRBD1 (6 bases). This CDR3 comprises 13 residues. V gave up 1 base and J gave up 4 bases, with 8 bases separating them. From germline, CDR1 is SGHRS and CDR2 YFSETQ. The CDR3 here is CASSLTGITEAFF. The CDR3 region has the DNA TGCGCCAGCAGCTTGACAGGGATCACTGAAGCTTTCTTT. Drawing the rest from reference TRBV5-1 and TRBJ1-1, the complete variable domain is KAGVTQTPRYLIKTRGQQVTLSCSPISGHRSVSWYQQTPGQGLQFLFEYFSETQRNKGNFPGRFSGRQFSNSRSEMNVSTLELGDSALYLCASSLTGITEAFFGQGTRLTVV.

This chain uses TRBV6-1 with TRBJ1-1; maybe TRBD1 (5 bases). V was trimmed by 1 base and J by 7 bases, leaving 10 bases between them. The germline CDR1 and CDR2 sequences are MNHNS and SASEGT. The CDR3 sequence is 13 residues long. CDR3 residues: CASSEGGGFEAFF. The CDR3 DNA follows: TGTGCCAGCAGTGAAGGGGGGGGGTTTGAAGCTTTCTTT.

This clone has more than one count but fewer than ten. V gene TRBV2 combines with J gene TRBJ1-4; 11 bases are shared with TRBD1. Germline CDR1 SNHLY, CDR2 FYNNEI. The CDR3 length is 14 residues. Trimming cost V 5 bases and J 8 bases; bases outside gene matches: 4. The CDR3 nucleotides read TGTGCCAGCAGTTTTGGGACAGGGGGAGAAAAACTGTTTTTT. Translating gives CASSFGTGGEKLFF.

The V call is TRBV9, the J call TRBJ1-3; a weak D match, TRBD1 (6 bases). Trimming removed 0 bases at V and 4 bases at J, with 17 bases between. This CDR3 spans 17 amino acids. In germline, CDR1 is SGDLS, CDR2 YYNGEE. CDR3 nucleotide sequence: TGTGCCAGCAGCGTAGGGGGGGGCACGCGCCTAGGAAACACCATATATTTT. The encoded protein is CASSVGGGTRLGNTIYF.

This clone was seen only once. The rearrangement uses TRBV6-5 and TRBJ2-7; no reliable D call. V was shortened by 0 bases and J by 2 bases, with 11 bases between the two germline ends. Germline lookup yields CDR1 MNHEY and CDR2 SVGAGI. CDR3 length equals 15 residues. CDR3 protein: CASSYSTGGPYEQYF. In nucleotides, the CDR3 is TGTGCCAGCAGTTACTCGACGGGTGGACCCTACGAGCAGTACTTC.

This clone was seen more than once but under ten times. This chain links TRBV9 with TRBJ2-1; D uncertain. The CDR3 has 14 amino acids. The ends were cut back, 0 bases at V and 4 bases at J, with 8 bases in the middle. Germline V gene data show CDR1 as SGDLS and CDR2 as YYNGEE. CDR3 DNA sequence: TGTGCCAGCAGCGTAGGGCCCTCATACAATGAGCAGTTCTTC. It translates to CASSVGPSYNEQFF.

The chain employs TRBV5-4 and TRBJ2-7, with D perhaps TRBD1 or TRBD2 (5 bases each). Trimming took 4 bases from V and 7 from J, leaving 18 bases between them. CDR1 SGHNT and CDR2 YYREEE come from the germline V gene (reference sequence). The length of the CDR3 is 14 residues. CDR3 sequence: CASSPGLILGEQYF. The CDR3 DNA follows: TGTGCCAGCAGCCCGGGGCTGATACTGGGGGAGCAGTACTTC.

The rearrangement links TRBV6-5 to TRBJ2-5; unclear D gene. CDR1 is MNHEY and CDR2 is SVGAGI in the germline V gene. The CDR3 covers 11 residues. V gave up 6 bases and J gave up 5 bases, with 7 bases separating them. CDR3 in amino acids: CASSTRETQYF. For the CDR3, the DNA is TGTGCCAGCAGCACTCGGGAGACCCAGTACTTC.

DNA for the CDR3: TGTGCCAGCAGCCAAGGGACAGGGAACGAGCAGTACTTC. Protein: CASSQGTGNEQYF. The rearrangement uses TRBV27 and TRBJ2-7, with 9 positions matching TRBD1. Germline CDR1 and CDR2: MNHEY and SMNVEV (reference sequence). V gave up 6 bases and J gave up 5 bases; unmatched junction bases: 5. There are 13 residues in the CDR3.

The chain carries TRBV7-9 and TRBJ2-7, with D tentatively TRBD1 (5 bases). The germline gives CDR1 SEHNR, CDR2 FQNEAQ (reference sequence). Trimming left V 1 base short and J 3 bases short, with 7 bases between. The CDR3 runs 13 residues. This CDR3 is CASSLGTFYEQYF. CDR3 nucleotide sequence: TGTGCCAGCAGCTTAGGGACATTCTACGAGCAGTACTTC.

The chain links TRBV5-1 to TRBJ2-3; D is unclear. With 0 bases removed from V and 1 base from J, the gap between germline ends came to 12 bases. This CDR3 contains 16 residues. The germline CDR1 and CDR2 sequences are SGHRS and YFSETQ. CDR3 protein: CASSLAVSLGTDTQYF. As DNA, the CDR3 is TGCGCCAGCAGCTTGGCCGTTAGCTTAGGCACAGATACGCAGTATTTT.